The clone carrying this T cell receptor beta chain was seen a single time. This specimen comes from a study of blood T cells in healthy people across ages. Through a sample-barcoded 5' primer and a J-beta primer mix, a second PCR was run for roughly 7 to 11 cycles. Every individual sample yielded 2.5 million or more paired-end reads (each containing CDR3). TCRdb recomputed calls from the 5' RACE reads with MiXCR, one row per CDR3 protein. The data show 980,000 or so distinct CDR3 sequences, about 44% seen once. Every sample had a minimum of 6 million PBMCs isolated. At least 5 micrograms of total RNA were extracted per sample. The CDR3 has 13 amino acids. Trimming shortened V by 6 bases and J by 5 bases, and 10 bases separated the two germline ends. Germline V gives CDR1 MNHEY, CDR2 SMNVEV (reference sequence).

The chain links TRBV27 to TRBJ1-4, with unresolved D. Sequenced: blood. The clonotype originates from a man aged 25 to 40 in good health. The CDR3 DNA is TGTGCCAGCAGAGCTACAGAGAATGAAAAACTGTTTTTT. Encoded protein: CASRATENEKLFF.